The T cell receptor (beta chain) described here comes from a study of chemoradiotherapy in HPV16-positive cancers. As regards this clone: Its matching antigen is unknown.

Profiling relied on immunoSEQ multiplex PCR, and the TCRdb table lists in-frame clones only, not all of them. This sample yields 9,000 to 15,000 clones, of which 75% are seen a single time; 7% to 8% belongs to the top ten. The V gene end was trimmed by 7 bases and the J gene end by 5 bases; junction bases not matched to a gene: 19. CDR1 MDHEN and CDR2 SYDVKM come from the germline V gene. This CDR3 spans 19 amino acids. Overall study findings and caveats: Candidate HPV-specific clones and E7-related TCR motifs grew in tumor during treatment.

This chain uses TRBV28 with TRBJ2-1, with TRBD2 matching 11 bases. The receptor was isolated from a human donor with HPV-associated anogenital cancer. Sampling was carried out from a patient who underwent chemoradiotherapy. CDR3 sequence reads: CASTPLPPIAGGPNNEQFF. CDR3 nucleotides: TGTGCCAGCACTCCCCTTCCTCCCATAGCGGGAGGGCCGAACAATGAGCAGTTCTTC.